This is a list of T cell receptor beta chains from one sample in a study of radiation and T cells in renal cell carcinoma. TCRdb's table, derived via immunoSEQ multiplex PCR, lists solely in-frame clones and lacks some. The sample yields about 95,000 clones, 86% seen once. Here the sequenced sample was blood, taken from a patient whose treatment included radiotherapy and nephrectomy. These receptors came from a middle-aged man with renal cell carcinoma. Both conserved end residues are part of each CDR3. The D gene is left open where the match is weak. Clone size is not always given. Where it is, it says once, few, many or a class for expanded clones.

v_gene	abundance	d_gene	j_gene	CDR3nt	CDR3aa
TRBV2	-	-	TRBJ1-2	TGTGCCAGCAGTGTAGGTTTGGGCTACACCTTC	CASSVGLGYTF
TRBV18	-	TRBD1	TRBJ1-2	TGTGCCAGCTCTGCCGATTCGACAGGGAGAACCAACTATGGCTACACCTTC	CASSADSTGRTNYGYTF
TRBV28	few	TRBD2	TRBJ2-1	TGTGCCAGCAGGGGACTAGCGGGAGTCTCCTACAATGAGCAGTTCTTC	CASRGLAGVSYNEQFF
TRBV18	-	TRBD1	TRBJ2-1	TGTGCCAGCTCACCACGGGAGACAGGGGGCCTTAGCTCCTACAATGAGCAGTTCTTC	CASSPRETGGLSSYNEQFF
TRBV5-1	-	-	TRBJ2-5	TGCGCCAGCAGCTTGGGCCAGGGGAGGGGGAGAGAGACCCAGTACTTC	CASSLGQGRGRETQYF
TRBV27	-	-	TRBJ2-6	TGTGCCAGCAGTGAAACAGGGTCTGGGGCCAACGTCCTGACTTTC	CASSETGSGANVLTF
TRBV11-2	-	TRBD1	TRBJ1-2	TGTGCCAGCAGCTTAGGGCGGGGAACAGGGGTACGCGGCTATGGCTACACCTTC	CASSLGRGTGVRGYGYTF
TRBV2	few	TRBD1	TRBJ1-5	TGTGCCAGCAGCGGGACAGGGGGCTCCGGTCAGCCCCAGCATTTT	CASSGTGGSGQPQHF
TRBV7-2	-	-	TRBJ1-1	TGTGCCAGCAGCCCTGGACTAAAACGAAACACTGAAGCTTTCTTT	CASSPGLKRNTEAFF
TRBV2	-	TRBD1	TRBJ2-1	TGTGCCAGCAACAAAAGGGGGACAGGCTACAATGAGCAGTTCTTC	CASNKRGTGYNEQFF
TRBV9	-	-	TRBJ2-7	TGTGCCAGCAGCGAACAGAATACAGCCTACGAGCAGTACTTC	CASSEQNTAYEQYF
TRBV18	-	TRBD1	TRBJ1-3	TGTGCCAGCTCGACCCGACAGGGGGCTTTCGATTTGGGAAACACCATATATTTT	CASSTRQGAFDLGNTIYF
TRBV9	few	-	TRBJ1-1	TGTGCCAGCAGCGGCAGGGGAGGATCGAACACTGAAGCTTTCTTT	CASSGRGGSNTEAFF
TRBV5-1	-	-	TRBJ2-3	TGCGCCAGCAGCTTGTTGAGGAGTACAGATACGCAGTATTTT	CASSLLRSTDTQYF
TRBV6-1	-	-	TRBJ1-2	TGTGCCAGCAGTGAAATCCCAGCTGGCTACACCTTC	CASSEIPAGYTF
TRBV6-1	few	-	TRBJ1-3	TGTGCCAGCAGATTCTCTGGAAACACCATATATTTT	CASRFSGNTIYF
TRBV5-1	few	-	TRBJ1-1	TGCGCCAGCAGCTTGCGGGCCAACTTGAACACTGAAGCTTTCTTT	CASSLRANLNTEAFF
TRBV10-3	-	-	TRBJ1-2	TGTGCCATTCCCGCGGTTTATTATGGCTACACCTTC	CAIPAVYYGYTF
TRBV7-9	once	TRBD1	TRBJ2-5	TGTGCCAGCAGCTTCCCCATAGGGACAGGGGGCCGAGAGACCCAGTACTTC	CASSFPIGTGGRETQYF
TRBV2	-	-	TRBJ2-3	TGTGCCAGCAGCCTTGGGCTAGCTGGCACAGATACGCAGTATTTT	CASSLGLAGTDTQYF
TRBV5-1	-	TRBD2	TRBJ2-3	TGCGCCAGCAGGGCTGGACTAGCGGGAGTTACAGATACGCAGTATTTT	CASRAGLAGVTDTQYF
TRBV7-2	once	TRBD2	TRBJ2-7	TGTGCCAGCACACCTAGCGGGGGGTCTTCCTACGAGCAGTACTTC	CASTPSGGSSYEQYF
TRBV19	-	-	TRBJ1-4	TGTGCCAGTGGACTTATTTCAACAACTAATGAAAAACTGTTTTTT	CASGLISTTNEKLFF
TRBV19	few	TRBD1	TRBJ1-1	TGTGCCAGTGCGGACAGGGTAAACACTGAAGCTTTCTTT	CASADRVNTEAFF
TRBV4-3	-	TRBD1	TRBJ1-4	TGCGCCAGCAGCCAACGACAGGGTGCAGAAAAACTGTTTTTT	CASSQRQGAEKLFF
TRBV7-9	-	TRBD1	TRBJ2-3	TGTGCCAGCAGTCCAGGAAGGGGACAGGGAACAGATACGCAGTATTTT	CASSPGRGQGTDTQYF
TRBV5-6	once	TRBD2	TRBJ2-3	TGTGCCAGCAGCTTTCGCGGGAGGGTAGAAACAGATACGCAGTATTTT	CASSFRGRVETDTQYF
TRBV10-3	-	TRBD1	TRBJ1-3	TGTGCCATCAGTGATGGACAGGGAGGCCCTGGAAACACCATATATTTT	CAISDGQGGPGNTIYF
TRBV9	-	-	TRBJ2-3	TGTGCCAGCACCCCCACAGGCGGCAGCACAGATACGCAGTATTTT	CASTPTGGSTDTQYF
TRBV19	-	-	TRBJ1-4	TGTGCCAGTAGTATTCAGAGAAACCCCTTTGGTGAAAAACTGTTTTTT	CASSIQRNPFGEKLFF
TRBV15	-	-	TRBJ2-7	TGTGCCACCAGTCTAGCCGAAACCTACGAGCAGTACTTC	CATSLAETYEQYF
TRBV7-2	once	-	TRBJ1-1	TGTGCCAGCAGGTACCTAACACTGAACACTGAAGCTTTCTTT	CASRYLTLNTEAFF
TRBV19	-	TRBD2	TRBJ2-1	TGTGCCAGTAGTATAGATATCAGCGGGATAAGCGATGAGCAGTTCTTC	CASSIDISGISDEQFF
TRBV7-6	few	-	TRBJ1-2	TGTGCCAGCAGCTTAGGGCCCGGGGGAAACTATGGCTACACCTTC	CASSLGPGGNYGYTF
TRBV5-1	-	TRBD1	TRBJ1-1	TGCGCCAGCAGCGAAACCGGGACAGGGTATTGGGATGAAGCTTTCTTT	CASSETGTGYWDEAFF
TRBV5-4	-	-	TRBJ1-6	TGTGCCAGCAGCTTGCCAACAGGATCGGGTAATTCACCCCTCCACTTT	CASSLPTGSGNSPLHF
TRBV28	-	TRBD2	TRBJ2-5	TGTGCCAGCAGGACCGGGACTAGCGTAGAGACCCAGTACTTC	CASRTGTSVETQYF
TRBV5-1	-	-	TRBJ1-1	TGCGCCAGCAGCTTATTTTCCGGATCTAACACTGAAGCTTTCTTT	CASSLFSGSNTEAFF
TRBV19	-	TRBD1	TRBJ1-5	TGTGCCAGTAGCGGACAGGGGGCTTTTAGCAATCAGCCCCAGCATTTT	CASSGQGAFSNQPQHF
TRBV2	-	-	TRBJ2-7	TGTGCCAGCCGTGGAGGGTACGAGCAGTACTTC	CASRGGYEQYF
TRBV9	-	-	TRBJ2-7	TGTGCCAGCAGCAAGGGGGGCGCCTACGAGCAGTACTTC	CASSKGGAYEQYF
TRBV13	-	-	TRBJ2-2	TGTGCCAGCAGCTTATCCATAGGAGACACCGGGGAGCTGTTTTTT	CASSLSIGDTGELFF
TRBV7-8	-	-	TRBJ1-2	TGTGCCAGCAGCATGACAGTAAACTATGGCTACACCTTC	CASSMTVNYGYTF
TRBV6-6	-	TRBD1	TRBJ1-4	TGTGCCAGCAGAGACAGGGGCGGACAAGAAAAACTGTTTTTT	CASRDRGGQEKLFF
TRBV28	-	-	TRBJ2-2	TGTGCCAGCAGTTTAGGGACGAACACCGGGGAGCTGTTTTTT	CASSLGTNTGELFF
TRBV5-1	-	TRBD2	TRBJ2-2	TGCGCCAGCAGCCTAATAGCGGGAGGGACCGGGGAGCTGTTTTTT	CASSLIAGGTGELFF
TRBV19	-	-	TRBJ2-7	TGTGCCAGTAGTATAGATGGCCAAGGTGGAAGGAGATACGAGCAGTACTTC	CASSIDGQGGRRYEQYF
TRBV6-1	-	TRBD1	TRBJ2-7	TGTGCCAGCAGGGGGGACAGGGAGGACAACGAGCAGTACTTC	CASRGDREDNEQYF
TRBV5-1	-	TRBD1	TRBJ1-3	TGCGCCAGCAGGGATGACAGGGTGGGAGGAAACACCATATATTTT	CASRDDRVGGNTIYF
TRBV28	-	TRBD1	TRBJ1-2	TGTGCCAGCAGTTCATCCGGGACAGGCTCCGTTGGCTACACCTTC	CASSSSGTGSVGYTF
TRBV7-3	-	TRBD2	TRBJ2-1	TGTGCCAGCAGCTTCCCTAGCGGGAGTTACAATGAGCAGTTCTTC	CASSFPSGSYNEQFF
TRBV29-1	-	TRBD2	TRBJ2-3	TGCAGCGTCCTTAGCGGGGGGGCTGATACGCAGTATTTT	CSVLSGGADTQYF
TRBV6-5	-	-	TRBJ1-6	TGTGCCAGCAGTGAAGAGCTGAATTCACCCCTCCACTTT	CASSEELNSPLHF
TRBV7-2	-	-	TRBJ1-5	TGTGCCAGCAGTTTTCAGGACGATAGCAATCAGCCCCAGCATTTT	CASSFQDDSNQPQHF